Sequencing of this T cell receptor (beta chain) was carried out in a study of T cell changes during pregnancy in multiple sclerosis. From germline, CDR1 is SGHTA and CDR2 FQGNSA. The J segment lost 5 bases and the V segment lost 2 bases, leaving 2 bases of the junction unmatched. The CDR3 runs 13 residues. The assay was immunoSEQ multiplex PCR, and TCRdb's table has in-frame clones only and misses some. The table has roughly 60,000 clones, over 80% seen once. Sequenced material: CD4+ T cells from peripheral blood mononuclear cells, taken in the first trimester of pregnancy. The clonotype comes from a female donor with multiple sclerosis, enrolled in a pregnancy study. The V gene is TRBV7-2, the J gene TRBJ1-2, with 7 bases that match TRBD1. CDR3 amino acids: CASSLKQGYGYTF. In DNA, the CDR3 is TGTGCCAGCAGCTTAAAACAGGGGTATGGCTACACCTTC.